The entry below gives a single TCR beta chain sequence along with its context. It lacks a known antigen. Per-base qualities were not stored, and no clone one base away is much larger. These data come from a study of T cells in Graves' hyperthyroidism and ophthalmopathy (dated by TCRdb to between 2017 and 2020). With regard to the full study: Peripheral blood samples were taken at initial diagnosis, before any treatment was given. To identify distinguishing TCR V-J signatures, a discovery cohort of around 100 patients was used, comprising 40 to 45 with Graves' ophthalmopathy and some 60 with stable Graves' hyperthyroidism. Whether ophthalmopathy could be predicted prospectively was tested in an independent validation cohort made up of 18 to 20 hyperthyroidism patients plus 17 patients who later progressed to ophthalmopathy. For training and testing, the 100 or so patients in the discovery cohort were randomly divided in a 7:3 ratio. The study also compared thyroid tissue and blood T-cell repertoires from more than five Graves' hyperthyroidism patients. Once sampling was done, hyperthyroidism patients were given methimazole at a starting dose of 30 mg daily, whereas ophthalmopathy patients were given high-dose intravenous methylprednisolone. The paper reports TCR Vbeta CDR3 sequencing of over 120 peripheral blood samples: approximately 41 ophthalmopathy, about 75 hyperthyroidism and approximately 17 progressor patients.

The TCR beta CDR3 regions were amplified from RNA transcripts. The TCR CDR3 was subjected to a first round of RT-PCR using the HTBI primer set and the Qiagen OneStep RT-PCR kit. Libraries were constructed in a second round of multiplex PCR, after which size selection and purification were performed. The libraries were sequenced on an Illumina HiSeq2000 using paired-end 100 bp reads. The paper's data handling went like this. SOAPnuke was used to process the raw data, removing reads that contained adapters or uncalled bases, had a mean Phred below 15, or lacked an exact match to the constant primer or identifier. High-quality paired reads were merged with COPE v1.2.5, and unique nucleotide sequences were defined as clonotypes. Clonotypes were aligned to IMGT TRBV, TRBD and TRBJ reference segments using MiTCR v1.1. The analysis included only V-J combinations with a frequency above 0.0001, which together covered around 99% of the repertoires. A TCS score was defined as the ratio of F50 (clonal expansion) to E x V (chaos), with BLOSUM62-based TCRdist applied between CDR3 peptides within each V-J. Welch's t-statistics and random forest reduced fewer than 550 V-J features to about 12, which were used in a naive Bayes classifier (R e1071). TCRdb handled the public reads itself, with Q25 trimming in fastp and clone calling in MiXCR, and kept productive beta chains. Every entry covers one CDR3 protein and lists the most common genes and DNA from its rows. TCRdb's processing, not the authors', yielded these V and J calls. In this sample the table shows around 560,000 distinct CDR3 sequences, roughly a sixth of which occur a single time. The ten largest clones represent about 18% of the sample.

Stable Graves' hyperthyroidism was defined as the absence of progression to ophthalmopathy over 18 months of follow-up. Hyperthyroidism patients were newly diagnosed, with disease duration under 2 months, and aged 18 to 65 years. Patients with uncontrolled infections, other autoimmune diseases, pregnancy or lactation were excluded. Clinical symptoms, serum thyroxine and TRAb, thyroid ultrasound, and orbital computed tomography formed the basis for the diagnoses. PBMCs were separated from under 11 ml of fresh peripheral blood using Ficoll-Paque density gradient centrifugation. Total RNA was extracted with Trizol reagent, and quality was checked on an Agilent 2100 Bioanalyzer. CDR3 length: 13 amino acids, cysteine to phenylalanine. Only the CDR3 DNA stays, 39 bases, in frame from base 1. V is pared back by 5 bases and J by 3 bases, with 11 bases lying between the germline termini. According to the germline V gene, CDR1 reads SGHRS and CDR2 reads YFSETQ.

Overall results and qualifications from the work: Sample size was not statistically predetermined, and investigators were not blinded to group allocation. In validation, the model predicted progression to ophthalmopathy a median of around six months before onset, with roughly 70% sensitivity and about 72% specificity. A 13 V-J signature model separated ophthalmopathy from stable hyperthyroidism, with around 91% sensitivity and 81.08% specificity in cross-validation and 80%/75% in testing. Most expanded thyroid clonotypes (frequency above 0.001) were also found in blood, which suggests that blood repertoires may mirror thyroid immune responses.

The receptor was derived from a woman in her late teens or twenties with Graves' hyperthyroidism. The V and J genes are TRBV5-1 and TRBJ2-5; the D gene is possibly TRBD2, with 6 bases matching. Sequencing used blood. The DNA is TGCGCCAGCAGGTGGGGGGATAAAGAGACCCAGTACTTC. This yields the protein CASRWGDKETQYF.